This T cell receptor beta chain was captured in a study of molecular identifiers for immune sequencing clone quantification. Findings and caveats of the study: Reports indicate spiked Jurkat TCR RNA from one cell could be found among about 1.1 million naive cells.

Sorting was used to obtain naive CD8 T cells (CD8+CD4-CCR7+CD45RA+). Concerning this clonotype: Its matching antigen is unknown.

For bulk TCR libraries, previously described methods and listed TCR primers were used. TCRdb re-called the PCR reads with MiXCR, one entry per CDR3 protein. The data show 490,000 or so distinct CDR3 sequences, around 25% seen once. Trimming removed 5 bases from V and 4 bases from J; junction bases left unmatched: 8. The CDR3 totals 15 residues. CDR1 is SGHVS and CDR2 is FQNEAQ in the germline V gene. The receptor's source is a human donor in good health. Some libraries in this study had Jurkat cell RNA spiked in. This rearrangement joins TRBV7-8 to TRBJ1-1; 9 bases line up with TRBD1. Sequencing used naive CD8+ T cells from blood, with Jurkat cell RNA spiked in. Subset denoted: FACS-sorted CD8+CD4-CCR7+CD45RA+ naive T cells. CDR3 loop: CASSPRQGEGTEAFF. CDR3 nucleotide sequence: TGTGCCAGCAGCCCGAGACAGGGGGAGGGCACTGAAGCTTTCTTT.